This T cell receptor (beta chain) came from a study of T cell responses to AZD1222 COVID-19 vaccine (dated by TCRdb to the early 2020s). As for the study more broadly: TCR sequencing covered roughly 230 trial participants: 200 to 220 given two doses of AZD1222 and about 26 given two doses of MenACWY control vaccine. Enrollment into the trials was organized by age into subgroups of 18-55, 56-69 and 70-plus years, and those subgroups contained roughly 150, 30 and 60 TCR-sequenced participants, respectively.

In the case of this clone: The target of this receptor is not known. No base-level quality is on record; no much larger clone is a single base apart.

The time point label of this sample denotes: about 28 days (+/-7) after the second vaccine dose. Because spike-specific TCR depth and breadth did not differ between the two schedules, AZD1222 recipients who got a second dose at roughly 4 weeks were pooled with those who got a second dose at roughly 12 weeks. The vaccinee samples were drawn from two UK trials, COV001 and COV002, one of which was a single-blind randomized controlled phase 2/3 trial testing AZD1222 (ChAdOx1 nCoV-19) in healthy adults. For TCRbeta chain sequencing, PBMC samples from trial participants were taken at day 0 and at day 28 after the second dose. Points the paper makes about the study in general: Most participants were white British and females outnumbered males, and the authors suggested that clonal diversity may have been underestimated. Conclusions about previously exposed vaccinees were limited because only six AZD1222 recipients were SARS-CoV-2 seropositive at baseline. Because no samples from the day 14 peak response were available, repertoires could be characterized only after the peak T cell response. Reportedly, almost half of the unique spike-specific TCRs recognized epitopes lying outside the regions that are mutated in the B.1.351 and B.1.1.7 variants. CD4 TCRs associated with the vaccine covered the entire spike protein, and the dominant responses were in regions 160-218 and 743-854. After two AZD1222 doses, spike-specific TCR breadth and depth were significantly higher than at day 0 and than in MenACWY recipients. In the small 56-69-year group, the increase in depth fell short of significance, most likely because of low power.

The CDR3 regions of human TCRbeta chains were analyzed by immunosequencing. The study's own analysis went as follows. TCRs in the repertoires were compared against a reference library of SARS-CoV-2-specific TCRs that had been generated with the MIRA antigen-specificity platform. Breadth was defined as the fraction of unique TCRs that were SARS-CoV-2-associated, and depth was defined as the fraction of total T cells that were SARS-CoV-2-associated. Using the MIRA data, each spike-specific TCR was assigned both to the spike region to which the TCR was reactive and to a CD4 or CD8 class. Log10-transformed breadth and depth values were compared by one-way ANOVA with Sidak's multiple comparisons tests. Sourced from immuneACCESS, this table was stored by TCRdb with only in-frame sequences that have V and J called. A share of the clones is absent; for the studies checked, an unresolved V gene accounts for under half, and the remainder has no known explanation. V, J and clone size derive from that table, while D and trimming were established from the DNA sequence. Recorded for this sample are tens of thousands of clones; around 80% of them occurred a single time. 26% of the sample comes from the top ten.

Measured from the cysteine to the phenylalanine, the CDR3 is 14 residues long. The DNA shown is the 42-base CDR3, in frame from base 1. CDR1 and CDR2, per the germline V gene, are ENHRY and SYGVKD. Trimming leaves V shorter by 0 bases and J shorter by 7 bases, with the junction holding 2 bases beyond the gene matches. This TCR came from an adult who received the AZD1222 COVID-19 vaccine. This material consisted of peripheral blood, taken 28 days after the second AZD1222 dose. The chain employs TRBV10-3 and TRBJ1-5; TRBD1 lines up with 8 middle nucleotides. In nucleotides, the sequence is TGTGCCATCAGTGAGTCGGCAGGGGGCCAGCCCCAGCATTTT. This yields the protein CAISESAGGQPQHF.